This TCR beta chain was sequenced in a study of ipilimumab plus nivolumab after autologous stem cell transplantation. This CDR3 is built from 13 residues. Trimming took 2 bases from V and 5 from J, leaving 9 bases between them. From germline, CDR1 is SEHNR and CDR2 FQNEAQ (reference sequence). TCRdb keeps only in-frame clones here, not all; method: immunoSEQ multiplex PCR. The data contain about 40,000 clones, 85% to 95% of them singletons. The gene calls are TRBV7-9 and TRBJ2-5; D is possibly TRBD2 (5 bases). The receptor's source is a male donor with multiple myeloma. The sequencing here drew on PBMCs, taken in a trial of ipilimumab plus nivolumab as post-transplant consolidation. CDR3 residues: CASSLLTKETQYF. The CDR3 nucleotides read TGTGCCAGCAGCTTACTGACTAAGGAGACCCAGTACTTC.